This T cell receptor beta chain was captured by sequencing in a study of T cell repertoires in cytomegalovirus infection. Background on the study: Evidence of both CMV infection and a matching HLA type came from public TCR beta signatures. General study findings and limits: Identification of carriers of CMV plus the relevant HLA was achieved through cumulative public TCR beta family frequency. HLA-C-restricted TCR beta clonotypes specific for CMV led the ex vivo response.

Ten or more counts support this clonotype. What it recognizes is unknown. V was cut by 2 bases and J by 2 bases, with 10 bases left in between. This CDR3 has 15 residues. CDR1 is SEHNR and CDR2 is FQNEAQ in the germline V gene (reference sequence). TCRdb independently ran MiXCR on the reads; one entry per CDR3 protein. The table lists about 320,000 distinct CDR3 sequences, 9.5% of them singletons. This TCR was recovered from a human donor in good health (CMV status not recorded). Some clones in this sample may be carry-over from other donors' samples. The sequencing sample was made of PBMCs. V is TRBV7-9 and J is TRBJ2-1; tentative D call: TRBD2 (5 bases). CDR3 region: CASSLSRTAYNEQFF. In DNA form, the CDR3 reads TGTGCCAGCAGCTTAAGCAGGACTGCCTACAATGAGCAGTTCTTC.